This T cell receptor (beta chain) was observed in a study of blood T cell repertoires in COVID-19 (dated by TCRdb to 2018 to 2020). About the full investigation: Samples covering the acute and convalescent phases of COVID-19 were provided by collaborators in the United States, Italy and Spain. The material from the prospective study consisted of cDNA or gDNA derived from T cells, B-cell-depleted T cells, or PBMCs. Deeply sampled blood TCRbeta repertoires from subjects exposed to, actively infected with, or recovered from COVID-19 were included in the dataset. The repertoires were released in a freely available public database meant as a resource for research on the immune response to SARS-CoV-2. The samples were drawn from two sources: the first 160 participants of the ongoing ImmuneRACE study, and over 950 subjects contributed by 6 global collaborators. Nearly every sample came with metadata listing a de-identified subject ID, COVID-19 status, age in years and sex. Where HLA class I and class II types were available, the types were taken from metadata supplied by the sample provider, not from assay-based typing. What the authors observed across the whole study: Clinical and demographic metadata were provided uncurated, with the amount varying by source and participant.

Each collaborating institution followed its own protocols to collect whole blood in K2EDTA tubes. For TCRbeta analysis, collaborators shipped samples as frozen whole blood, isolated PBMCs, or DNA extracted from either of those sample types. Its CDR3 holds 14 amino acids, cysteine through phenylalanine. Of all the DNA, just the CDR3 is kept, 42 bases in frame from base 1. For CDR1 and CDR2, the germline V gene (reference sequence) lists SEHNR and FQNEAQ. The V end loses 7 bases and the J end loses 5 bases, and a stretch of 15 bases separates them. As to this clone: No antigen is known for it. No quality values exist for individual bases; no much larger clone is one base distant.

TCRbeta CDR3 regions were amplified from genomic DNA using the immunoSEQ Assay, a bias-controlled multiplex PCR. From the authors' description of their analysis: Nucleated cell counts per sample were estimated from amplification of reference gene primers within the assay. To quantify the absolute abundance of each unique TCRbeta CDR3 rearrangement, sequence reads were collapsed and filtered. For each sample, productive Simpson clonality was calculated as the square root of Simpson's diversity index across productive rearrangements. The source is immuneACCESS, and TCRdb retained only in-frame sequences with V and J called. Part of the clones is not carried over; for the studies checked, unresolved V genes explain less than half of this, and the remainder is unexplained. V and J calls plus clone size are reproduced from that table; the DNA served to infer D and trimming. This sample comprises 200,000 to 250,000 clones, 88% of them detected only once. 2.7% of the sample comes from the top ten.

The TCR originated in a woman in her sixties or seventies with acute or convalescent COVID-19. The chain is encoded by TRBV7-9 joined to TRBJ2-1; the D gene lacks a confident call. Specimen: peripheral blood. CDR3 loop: CASIPARFHNEQFF. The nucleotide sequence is TGTGCCAGCATCCCAGCGCGCTTCCACAATGAGCAGTTCTTC.